A selection of T cell receptor beta chains follows, all from one sample in a study of cytomegalovirus exposure and HLA in healthy donors. Method: immunoSEQ multiplex PCR; TCRdb's copy keeps in-frame clones and lacks some. The sample yields 81,000 or so clones, around two thirds seen once. Sequencing used PBMCs. All receptors derive from a woman younger than 45 in good health and CMV-seropositive. Both conserved end residues are part of each CDR3. The order of the fields is V gene, D gene, clone size, J gene, CDR3 DNA, CDR3 protein. A D gene is named only where the DNA matches it firmly. For some rows the clone size is stated as once, few or many, or as a class when expanded; others skip it.

v_call: TRBV4-3
d_call: NA
clone_size: NA
j_call: TRBJ1-2
cdr3_nt: TGCGCCAGCACCGCATCGGTAGGCGGTGCTAACTATGGCTACACCTTC
cdr3_aa: CASTASVGGANYGYTF

v_call: TRBV2
d_call: TRBD1
clone_size: NA
j_call: TRBJ1-1
cdr3_nt: TGTGCCAGCAGTGAGGATGGACAGGGGCCTGAAGCTTTCTTT
cdr3_aa: CASSEDGQGPEAFF

v_call: TRBV6-5
d_call: NA
clone_size: NA
j_call: TRBJ1-2
cdr3_nt: TGTGCCAGCAGGGAGGCACAGGGATATGGCTACACCTTC
cdr3_aa: CASREAQGYGYTF

v_call: TRBV5-6
d_call: NA
clone_size: NA
j_call: TRBJ1-5
cdr3_nt: TGTGCCAGCAGCTTGGGACAGGCGTTAGGTCCCCAGCATTTT
cdr3_aa: CASSLGQALGPQHF

v_call: TRBV10-3
d_call: NA
clone_size: NA
j_call: TRBJ2-7
cdr3_nt: TGTGCCATCAGTGAGGGTAGCTGGGAGCAGTACTTC
cdr3_aa: CAISEGSWEQYF

v_call: TRBV6-1
d_call: TRBD1
clone_size: NA
j_call: TRBJ1-2
cdr3_nt: TGTGCCAGCAAAACCCCGGACAGGGCCTATGGCTACCCCTTC
cdr3_aa: CASKTPDRAYGYPF

v_call: TRBV7-9
d_call: TRBD1
clone_size: NA
j_call: TRBJ2-7
cdr3_nt: TGTGCCAGCAGCTCCGCCTACAGGGGGTCCACCTACGAGCAGTACTTC
cdr3_aa: CASSSAYRGSTYEQYF

v_call: TRBV29-1
d_call: TRBD1
clone_size: few
j_call: TRBJ2-7
cdr3_nt: TGCAGCGTTGAGCCAGGGGGCAACGAGCAGTACTTC
cdr3_aa: CSVEPGGNEQYF

v_call: TRBV27
d_call: NA
clone_size: NA
j_call: TRBJ2-1
cdr3_nt: TGTGCCAGCAGTTTACGGTCCAATGAGCAGTTCTTC
cdr3_aa: CASSLRSNEQFF

v_call: TRBV7-9
d_call: NA
clone_size: few
j_call: TRBJ1-1
cdr3_nt: TGTGCCAGCAGCTTGGGGGGGGTGAACACTGAAGCTTTCTTT
cdr3_aa: CASSLGGVNTEAFF

v_call: TRBV12-5
d_call: NA
clone_size: NA
j_call: TRBJ1-3
cdr3_nt: TGTGCTAGTGGTTTGGTACTCGGGGGTTCGATCACTGGAAACACCATATATTTT
cdr3_aa: CASGLVLGGSITGNTIYF

v_call: TRBV12-5
d_call: NA
clone_size: few
j_call: TRBJ2-7
cdr3_nt: TGTGCTAGTGGACAGAACAACTACGAGCAGTACTTC
cdr3_aa: CASGQNNYEQYF

v_call: TRBV2
d_call: NA
clone_size: few
j_call: TRBJ2-2
cdr3_nt: TGTGCCAGCAGGGGGGGACACACCGGGGAGCTGTTTTTT
cdr3_aa: CASRGGHTGELFF

v_call: TRBV18
d_call: NA
clone_size: NA
j_call: TRBJ1-1
cdr3_nt: TGTGCCAGCTCACCAGGGGGTGCAGGGGAGGGCACTGAAGCTTTCTTT
cdr3_aa: CASSPGGAGEGTEAFF

v_call: TRBV2
d_call: TRBD1
clone_size: NA
j_call: TRBJ2-7
cdr3_nt: TGTGCCAGCAGCGCCAGCTTTACAGGGGGCGAGCAGTACTTC
cdr3_aa: CASSASFTGGEQYF

v_call: TRBV6-1
d_call: NA
clone_size: NA
j_call: TRBJ2-7
cdr3_nt: TGTGCCAGCAGTGTAAGGGAAGGGGTAGGCGAGCAGTACTTC
cdr3_aa: CASSVREGVGEQYF

v_call: TRBV11-2
d_call: TRBD1
clone_size: NA
j_call: TRBJ1-1
cdr3_nt: TGTGCCAGCAGCTTAGCAGGGGGCAACACTGAAGCTTTCTTT
cdr3_aa: CASSLAGGNTEAFF